The sample holds many counts of the clone carrying this T cell receptor beta chain. This specimen belongs to a study of Graves' ophthalmopathy and Graves' hyperthyroidism. It was on clinical symptoms, serum thyroxine, TRAb, thyroid ultrasound and orbital computed tomography that diagnosis relied. RNA transcripts were the template, and TCR beta CDR3 regions were amplified from them. The first round was an RT-PCR with HTBI primers, and the second round was a multiplex PCR. TCRdb reprocessed the multiplex PCR reads via MiXCR and lists one record per CDR3 protein. The table has over a million distinct CDR3 sequences, 36% seen once. This CDR3 contains 20 residues. V was clipped by 3 bases and J by 3 bases, with 26 bases between them. Per the germline V gene, CDR1 is SGHVS and CDR2 is FNYEAQ.

Sequencing was performed on peripheral blood or thyroid tissue (not recorded which). This receptor was obtained from an adult man with Graves' hyperthyroidism. The chain has TRBV7-6 and TRBJ2-2, with D tentatively TRBD1 or TRBD2 (5 bases each). DNA for the CDR3: TGTGCCAGCAGCTTTCCTAGGGGAGACGGGCCAGACCAAGACACCGGGGAGCTGTTTTTT. This translates into CASSFPRGDGPDQDTGELFF.